Included here is one T cell receptor beta chain sequence, with context. The repertoire was sequenced with immunoSEQ multiplex PCR; TCRdb's copy has only in-frame clones and lacks some. The table has 130,000 or so clones, roughly 92% seen once; the top ten hold 6.2%. From germline, CDR1 is MNHEY and CDR2 SMNVEV (reference sequence). The CDR3 is made up of 13 amino acids. With 2 bases removed from V and 5 bases from J, the gap between germline ends came to 6 bases. This record comes from a study of T cell changes during pregnancy in multiple sclerosis. The sequence came from a female donor with multiple sclerosis, enrolled in a pregnancy study. The source was peripheral blood, collected before pregnancy. This chain links TRBV27 with TRBJ1-4; D is uncertain. The CDR3 DNA is TGTGCCAGCAGTTTAAGCAGGAATGAAAAACTGTTTTTT. Amino acid sequence: CASSLSRNEKLFF.